The source of this T cell receptor (beta chain) is a study of CD8+ T cells in alopecia areata. This clone has ten or more counts. Its antigen remains unidentified. Study conclusions and caveats: Mice showed clearer TCR sharing than patients did, a gap that was possibly HLA-related.

Treatment: oral pan-JAK inhibitor, 5-10 mg twice daily. Researchers took lesional scalp punch biopsies and peripheral blood from people who were alopecia areata patients. CDR3 length equals 14 residues. Germline V gene data show CDR1 as SGDLS and CDR2 as YYNGEE. The V end lost 5 bases, the J end lost 3 bases, and 14 bases lay between the germline ends. In each case, RNA was isolated and then reverse transcribed into cDNA as the sequencing template. The table came from immunoSEQ multiplex PCR; TCRdb's copy has only in-frame clones and leaves some out. Of around 200,000 clones listed, roughly 50% are singletons.

The clonotype was recovered from a human donor with alopecia areata. Here the sequenced sample was CD8+ T cells sorted from blood, taken at week 24, from a patient treated with tofacitinib. The chain employs TRBV9 and TRBJ1-1; perhaps TRBD1 as D (5 bases). The CDR3 is CASRGQGRYTEAFF. As DNA, the CDR3 is TGTGCCAGCAGAGGCCAGGGAAGGTACACTGAAGCTTTCTTT.